The TCR beta chain under discussion was sequenced for a study of blood T cell repertoires in COVID-19. Study details: Donors in the United States, Italy and Spain gave samples during acute or convalescent COVID-19. T cells, B-cell-depleted T cells, or PBMCs supplied cDNA or gDNA.

J gave up 3 bases and V 4 bases, and 5 bases lay outside the gene matches. From germline, CDR1 is SGHRS and CDR2 YFSETQ. The CDR3 loop spans 14 amino acids. Authors' analysis steps: The assay estimated nucleated cells by amplifying reference gene primers. Sequenced by immunoSEQ multiplex PCR; TCRdb stores in-frame clones only, minus some. The V and J calls and clone size are taken from that table; D and trimming were inferred from the DNA. The data show some 74,000 clones, roughly 83% seen once. The source of this sequence is a man older than 75 with acute or convalescent COVID-19. Material for sequencing was peripheral blood. V and J are TRBV5-1 and TRBJ2-3; 7 nucleotides align to TRBD1. CDR3 in amino acids: CASSMGQKTDTQYF. CDR3 sequence (DNA): TGCGCCAGCAGCATGGGACAGAAAACAGATACGCAGTATTTT.